This TCR beta chain was found in a study of regulatory T cells in long-lasting Graves disease. Assembly of TCR beta libraries relied on iRepertoire HTBI primers together with Arm-PCR of CDR3 regions. TCRdb re-analysed the multiplex PCR reads in MiXCR, keeping a single row per CDR3 protein. This sample has hundreds of thousands of distinct CDR3 sequences, with 15% to 19% found just once. This clonotype was recorded at least ten times. One end of the junction is discordant with germline, which a read error may explain. The time point denotes: newly diagnosed GD, antithyroid drugs for less than 3 months. Preparation of the TCR library used RNA extracted from PBMCs. The source of this sequence is a female donor with Graves disease. The material was peripheral blood mononuclear cells (PBMCs), obtained at new diagnosis, from a patient treated with antithyroid drugs.

The CDR3 sequence is CSAANTGENLDF. CDR3 nucleotide sequence: TGCAGTGCTGCAAATACCGGGGAAAACTTGGATTTT. This rearrangement joins TRBV20-1 to TRBJ1-3; no reliable D call. The CDR3 totals 12 residues. Germline loops: CDR1 DFQATT, CDR2 SNEGSKA (reference sequence).